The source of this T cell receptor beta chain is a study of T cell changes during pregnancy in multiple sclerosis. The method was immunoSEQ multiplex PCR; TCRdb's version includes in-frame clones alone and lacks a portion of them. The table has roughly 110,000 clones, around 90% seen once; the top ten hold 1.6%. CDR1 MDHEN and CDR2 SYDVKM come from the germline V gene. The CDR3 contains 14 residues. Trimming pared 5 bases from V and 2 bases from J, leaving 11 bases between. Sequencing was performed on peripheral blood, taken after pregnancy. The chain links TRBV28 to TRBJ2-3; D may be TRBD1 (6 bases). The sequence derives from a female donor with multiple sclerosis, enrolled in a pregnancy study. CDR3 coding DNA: TGTGCCAGCAGTCCAGGGGTAGTCACAGATACGCAGTATTTT. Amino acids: CASSPGVVTDTQYF.